The 29 T cell receptor beta chains given below trace back to one sample, sequenced in a study of cytomegalovirus exposure and HLA in healthy donors. The primer mix had 60 Vbeta and 13 Jbeta primers. Produced via immunoSEQ multiplex PCR; TCRdb's table is partial and in-frame only. This sample lists 75,000 to 95,000 clones; its ten largest clones have 1.3% to 1.5%. The sample comprised PBMCs. These receptors all stem from an older woman in good health and CMV-seronegative.

V and J are TRBV25-1 and TRBJ2-5; tentatively, D is TRBD1 (6 bases). The V end was cut by 5 bases, the J end by 5 bases, with 18 bases between. Germline-derived CDR1 and CDR2 are MGHDK and SYGVNS. CDR3 length: 15 residues. For the CDR3, the DNA is TGTGCCAGCAGTCCCTTCGAGGGGGTTCGGGAGACCCAGTACTTC. This sequence encodes CASSPFEGVRETQYF.

The gene calls are TRBV4-3 and TRBJ2-7, with no clear D. The CDR3 totals 16 residues. The V end was cut by 2 bases, the J end by 2 bases, with 16 bases between. The germline V gene has CDR1 LGHNA and CDR2 YSLEER. CDR3 protein: CASSQHLSDQPYEQYF. In DNA, the CDR3 is TGCGCCAGCAGCCAACACCTGAGCGACCAACCCTACGAGCAGTACTTC.

The CDR3: CASSVVEGSYGYTF. The CDR3 nucleotides are TGTGCCAGCAGCGTAGTGGAGGGGTCCTATGGCTACACCTTC. The chain employs TRBV9 and TRBJ1-2, with a weak D call TRBD1 (5 bases). Germline assignment: CDR1 SGDLS and CDR2 YYNGEE. V was clipped by 0 bases and J by 4 bases, with 10 bases between them. This CDR3 region has 14 residues.

This sequence joins TRBV4-2 and TRBJ2-3, with 9 bases lining up with TRBD2. CDR3 length: 17 amino acids. Per the germline V gene, CDR1 is LGHNA and CDR2 is YNFKEQ. Unmatched junction bases numbered 11, after V lost 4 bases and J lost 3 bases. The CDR3 nucleotides are TGTGCCAGCAGCCCCAGGGTGAGCGGGAGGAAGACAGATACGCAGTATTTT. Amino acids: CASSPRVSGRKTDTQYF.

The chain uses TRBV5-1 and TRBJ2-5; D remains ambiguous. Germline assignment: CDR1 SGHRS and CDR2 YFSETQ. The germline V and J ends were trimmed by 1 base and 1 base, with 14 bases remaining between them. The CDR3 totals 16 residues. The CDR3 nucleotides read TGCGCCAGCAGCTTGCCCGCCCCTAACGGCCAAGAGACCCAGTACTTC. Amino acid sequence: CASSLPAPNGQETQYF.

The rearrangement joins TRBV11-2 to TRBJ2-5; perhaps TRBD1 as D (5 bases). The CDR3 is 14 amino acids. The V gene lost 5 bases and the J gene lost 5 bases, with 15 bases spanning the gap. Per the germline V gene, CDR1 is SGHAT and CDR2 is FQNNGV. The CDR3 is CASSPPLGRETQYF. The CDR3 DNA follows: TGTGCCAGCAGCCCTCCATTGGGGCGGGAGACCCAGTACTTC.

V is TRBV11-2 and J is TRBJ2-5; 7 bases are shared with TRBD1. The CDR3 is 15 amino acids. V shed 1 base, J shed 3 bases, and the junction held 5 bases outside the gene matches. Per germline, CDR1 SGHAT and CDR2 FQNNGV. The CDR3: CASSLVGTVEETQYF. CDR3 DNA sequence: TGTGCCAGCAGCTTAGTGGGGACAGTCGAAGAGACCCAGTACTTC.

The chain carries TRBV18 and TRBJ1-1; D remains unclear. Germline values: CDR1 KGHSH, CDR2 LQKENI. The CDR3 sequence is 14 residues long. Trimming removed 3 bases at V and 1 base at J, with 9 bases between. This CDR3 reads CASSPSARNTEAFF. The DNA of the CDR3 is TGTGCCAGCTCACCGAGCGCGAGGAACACTGAAGCTTTCTTT.

V gene TRBV28 combines with J gene TRBJ1-2; D is undetermined. This CDR3 comprises 15 residues. The V and J ends lost 6 bases and 5 bases respectively, with 19 bases between them. CDR1 and CDR2 (germline): MDHEN, SYDVKM. Written as DNA, the CDR3 is TGTGCCAGCAGCTCCGAGTATCCCTCGGGGTATGGCTACACCTTC. Translated: CASSSEYPSGYGYTF.

The chain combines TRBV6-5 with TRBJ2-7; 8 bases line up with TRBD1. The CDR3 consists of 15 residues. In germline, CDR1 is MNHEY, CDR2 SVGAGI. V lost 6 bases, J lost 2 bases, and 9 bases stayed unmatched. The CDR3 region has the DNA TGTGCCAGCAGGCACGGACAGGGCTTACCCTACGAGCAGTACTTC. Protein product: CASRHGQGLPYEQYF.

The rearrangement links TRBV9 to TRBJ2-2, with 7 positions matching TRBD2. The CDR3 is 15 residues long. Unmatched junction bases numbered 4, after V lost 0 bases and J lost 5 bases. The germline CDR1 and CDR2 sequences are SGDLS and YYNGEE. The CDR3 loop reads CASSVVGGRTGELFF. CDR3 in DNA: TGTGCCAGCAGCGTAGTGGGGGGGAGAACCGGGGAGCTGTTTTTT.

This chain connects TRBV6-4 to TRBJ2-2, with 9 bases matching TRBD2. With 5 bases clipped from V and 7 bases from J, the junction kept 17 bases outside the gene matches. The germline CDR1 and CDR2 sequences are MRHNA and SNTAGT. This CDR3 is 18 amino acids long. CDR3 sequence (DNA): TGTGCCAGCAGTCCCCCGGGGGGTAGCGGGAGACCTGACGGGGAGCTGTTTTTT. Amino acid sequence: CASSPPGGSGRPDGELFF.

CDR3 loop: CASSSTGTSYYEQYF. The CDR3 DNA sequence: TGTGCCAGCAGCTCCACCGGGACTAGTTACTACGAGCAGTACTTC. The chain combines TRBV5-8 with TRBJ2-7; 8 bases map to TRBD2. V shed 3 bases, J shed 3 bases, and the junction held 8 bases outside the gene matches. Germline V gives CDR1 SGHTS, CDR2 YDEGEE. The CDR3 consists of 15 residues. The full variable domain, rest sourced from reference TRBV5-8 and TRBJ2-7, is EAGVTQSPTHLIKTRGQQATLRCSPISGHTSVYWYQQALGLGLQFLLWYDEGEERNRGNFPPRFSGRQFPNYSSELNVNALELEDSALYLCASSSTGTSYYEQYFGPGTRLTVT.

The genes are TRBV6-1 and TRBJ2-7; TRBD1 aligns across 11 bases. V shed 8 bases and J 3 bases; nucleotides not matched to a gene: 6. In germline, CDR1 is MNHNS, CDR2 SASEGT. The CDR3 is 14 residues long. The CDR3 region is CASVRGQGVYEQYF. CDR3 nucleotide sequence: TGTGCCAGCGTACGGGGACAGGGGGTCTACGAGCAGTACTTC.

The chain is built from TRBV28 and TRBJ2-5; 13 nucleotides align to TRBD2. J lost 5 bases, V lost 4 bases, and 10 bases had no gene match. The CDR3 is made up of 17 amino acids. Germline V gene lookup returns CDR1 MDHEN and CDR2 SYDVKM. CDR3 in DNA: TGTGCCAGCAGTTCCCAACTAGCGGGAGGGCCAGGGGAGACCCAGTACTTC. Protein: CASSSQLAGGPGETQYF.

The chain is built from TRBV28 and TRBJ1-5; 9 bases are a match to TRBD1. Unmatched junction bases numbered 6, after V lost 6 bases and J lost 6 bases. The germline V gene encodes CDR1 MDHEN and CDR2 SYDVKM. The length of the CDR3 is 14 residues. This chain's CDR3 is CASSRGQGGQPQHF. Written as DNA, the CDR3 is TGTGCCAGCAGCAGGGGACAGGGCGGTCAGCCCCAGCATTTT.

The chain is built from TRBV19 and TRBJ2-7, with D tentatively TRBD1 (7 bases). This CDR3 has 15 residues. V was pared by 5 bases and J by 1 base, with 15 bases between. Looked up from germline, CDR1 is LNHDA and CDR2 is SQIVND (reference sequence). CDR3 sequence reads: CASSSAGQHSYEQYF. The CDR3 bases are TGTGCCAGTAGTTCGGCGGGACAGCATTCCTACGAGCAGTACTTC.

The rearrangement uses TRBV4-2 and TRBJ2-2, with 8 bases aligning to TRBD1. The germline gives CDR1 LGHNA, CDR2 YNFKEQ. The CDR3 is 16 amino acids. The V segment lost 4 bases and the J segment 0 bases; nucleotides outside the gene matches: 4. The CDR3 here is CASSRQDRANTGELFF. The CDR3 region has the DNA TGTGCCAGCAGCCGCCAGGACAGGGCGAACACCGGGGAGCTGTTTTTT.

The V gene is TRBV10-3, the J gene TRBJ1-2; D is possibly TRBD1 (6 bases). CDR1 and CDR2 (germline): ENHRY, SYGVKD. The CDR3 extends over 14 amino acids. V was clipped by 5 bases and J by 5 bases, with 15 bases between them. In DNA form, the CDR3 reads TGTGCCATCAGTCCGGGACAACTACCATATGGCTACACCTTC. Protein sequence: CAISPGQLPYGYTF.

The V gene is TRBV19, the J gene TRBJ1-3, with 10 bases lining up with TRBD1. Germline loops: CDR1 LNHDA, CDR2 SQIVND (reference sequence). CDR3 length: 12 amino acids. V shed 11 bases, J shed 3 bases, and the junction held 1 base outside the gene matches. DNA for the CDR3: TGTGCCGGACAGGGGGGTGGAAACACCATATATTTT. This translates into CAGQGGGNTIYF.

The V and J genes are TRBV10-3 and TRBJ2-7; 9 nucleotides line up with TRBD1. Germline trimming cut 6 bases from V and 2 bases from J; bases unmatched to any gene: 11. The CDR3 sequence is 16 residues long. Per the germline V gene, CDR1 is ENHRY and CDR2 is SYGVKD. DNA of the CDR3: TGTGCCATCAGAAGCGCCGGGACAGGGCCCCCCTACGAGCAGTACTTC. Protein sequence: CAIRSAGTGPPYEQYF.

CDR3 loop: CASSGHRGLETQYF. Written as DNA, the CDR3 is TGTGCCAGCAGTGGACACAGGGGGCTAGAGACCCAGTACTTC. The chain couples TRBV6-1 to TRBJ2-5, with TRBD1 identical over 9 bases. V lost 4 bases, J lost 4 bases, and 4 bases stayed unmatched. The CDR3 sequence is 14 residues long. Germline assignment: CDR1 MNHNS and CDR2 SASEGT.

This chain uses TRBV6-5 with TRBJ1-1, with D hard to call. The CDR3 contains 15 residues. The ends were cut back, 0 bases at V and 4 bases at J, with 12 bases in the middle. The germline gives CDR1 MNHEY, CDR2 SVGAGI. As DNA, the CDR3 is TGTGCCAGCAGTTACTCGATTCGGGGAGGCACTGAAGCTTTCTTT. Encoded protein: CASSYSIRGGTEAFF.

The chain employs TRBV5-6 and TRBJ1-5; D remains unclear. V was trimmed by 4 bases and J by 11 bases, leaving 22 bases between them. The germline gives CDR1 SGHDT, CDR2 YYEEEE. This CDR3 spans 15 amino acids. The CDR3 DNA is TGTGCCAGCAGCATTATTGGGCGTTTCGTGGTAGCCCAGCATTTT. This codes for CASSIIGRFVVAQHF. Full variable domain (rest looked up from reference TRBV5-6 and TRBJ1-5): DAGVTQSPTHLIKTRGQQVTLRCSPKSGHDTVSWYQQALGQGPQFIFQYYEEEERQRGNFPDRFSGHQFPNYSSELNVNALLLGDSALYLCASSIIGRFVVAQHFGDGTRLSIL.

The chain joins TRBV10-3 to TRBJ2-1; TRBD2 agrees at 9 bases. Germline CDR1 is ENHRY and CDR2 is SYGVKD. The V segment lost 11 bases and the J segment 9 bases; nucleotides outside the gene matches: 11. The CDR3 extends over 13 amino acids. The CDR3 DNA reads TGTGCCGCGACTATGCGGGAGGGGGGTGAGCAGTTCTTC. Protein product: CAATMREGGEQFF.

This clone is classed as large by frequency. The V gene is TRBV10-2, the J gene TRBJ1-5; D gene ambiguous. There are 16 residues in the CDR3. V was shortened by 0 bases and J by 0 bases, with 9 bases between the two germline ends. From germline, CDR1 is WSHSY and CDR2 SAAADI. The CDR3: CASSESPGNSNQPQHF. The CDR3 nucleotides are TGCGCCAGCAGTGAGTCACCGGGTAATAGCAATCAGCCCCAGCATTTT.

V is TRBV6-5 and J is TRBJ2-5; weak D call: TRBD1 (6 bases). The J call may be wrong; the DNA end is better matched by TRBJ2-7. CDR1 and CDR2 from the germline V gene are MNHEY and SVGAGI. This CDR3 contains 15 residues. The CDR3 protein is CASSYTRTEVYEQYF. The CDR3 DNA reads as TGTGCCAGCAGTTACACGAGGACAGAAGTCTACGAGCAGTACTTC.

The gene calls are TRBV4-2 and TRBJ2-5; 9 positions match TRBD1. V shed 0 bases and J 5 bases; nucleotides not matched to a gene: 7. The germline gives CDR1 LGHNA, CDR2 YNFKEQ. CDR3 length: 16 residues. As DNA, the CDR3 is TGTGCCAGCAGCCAAGACCCCGGACAGGGGAAGGAGACCCAGTACTTC. It specifies CASSQDPGQGKETQYF.

The chain combines TRBV15 with TRBJ1-1, with D maybe TRBD1 (6 bases). This CDR3 has 17 residues. Trimming pared 4 bases from V and 3 bases from J, leaving 21 bases between. Germline V gives CDR1 LNHNV, CDR2 YYDKDF (reference sequence). The CDR3 reads CATSNAPGGARDTEAFF. The CDR3 DNA reads as TGTGCCACCAGCAACGCCCCCGGGGGGGCGCGGGACACTGAAGCTTTCTTT.